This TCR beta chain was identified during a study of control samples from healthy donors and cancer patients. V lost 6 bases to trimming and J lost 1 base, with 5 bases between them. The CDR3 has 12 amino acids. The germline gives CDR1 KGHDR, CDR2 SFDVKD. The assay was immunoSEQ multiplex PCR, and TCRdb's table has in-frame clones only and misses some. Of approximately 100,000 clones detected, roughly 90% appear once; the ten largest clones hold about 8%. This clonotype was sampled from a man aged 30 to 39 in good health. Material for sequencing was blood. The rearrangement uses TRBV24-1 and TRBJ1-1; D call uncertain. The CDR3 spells CATSKGNTEAFF. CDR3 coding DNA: TGTGCCACCAGTAAAGGGAACACTGAAGCTTTCTTT.